The 7 T cell receptor beta chains below were found in one sample sequenced in a study of T-cell reconstitution after alpha-beta-depleted transplantation in children. The TCRbeta library incorporated unique molecular identifiers. TCRdb redid the calling of the PCR reads with MiXCR, one entry per CDR3 protein. The table lists hundreds of thousands of distinct CDR3 sequences, around 13% of them singletons. The source material was PBMCs, mostly from graft donor cells, sampled 360 days after TCRalphabeta/CD19-depleted stem cell transplant. These receptors originate from a male patient younger than 18 who had a stem cell transplant for acute myeloid leukemia, so the T cells may come from the graft donor.

This clonotype was seen a handful of times. The J gene is TRBJ2-1, the V gene TRBV4-3; 14 nucleotides match TRBD2. J gave up 3 bases and V 1 base, and 11 bases lay outside the gene matches. Germline-derived CDR1 and CDR2 are LGHNA and YSLEER. The CDR3 is 20 residues long. The CDR3 region is CASSQVGGLTSGRGYNEQFF. CDR3 coding DNA: TGCGCCAGCAGCCAAGTTGGGGGGCTGACTAGCGGGAGGGGCTACAATGAGCAGTTCTTC.

The table lists this clonotype with many counts. The rearrangement links TRBV20-1 to TRBJ2-3; D gene unclear. The CDR3 is 9 residues long. Germline values: CDR1 DFQATT, CDR2 SNEGSKA (reference sequence). The CDR3 protein is CSPSDTQYF. As DNA, the CDR3 is TGCAGCCCCTCGGATACGCAGTATTTT.

This clonotype was seen more than once but under ten times. This chain joins TRBV24-1 and TRBJ2-1; a weak D match, TRBD2 (8 bases). This CDR3 contains 18 residues. Germline assignment: CDR1 KGHDR and CDR2 SFDVKD. V lost 3 bases and J lost 3, with 20 bases in between. The CDR3 DNA is TGTGCCACCAGTGATCCGGCGACAGGGCGGGGGGTCTACAATGAGCAGTTCTTC. This encodes CATSDPATGRGVYNEQFF.

This clonotype has only a few counts. This chain joins TRBV7-9 and TRBJ2-7; D not resolved. V lost 2 bases to trimming and J lost 2 bases, with 13 bases between them. This CDR3 spans 15 amino acids. Germline CDR1 is SEHNR and CDR2 is FQNEAQ (reference sequence). Written as DNA, the CDR3 is TGTGCCAGCAGCTTATCCAGGTCCCTAACCTACGAGCAGTACTTC. The encoded protein is CASSLSRSLTYEQYF.

This clonotype was picked up a small number of times. This rearrangement joins TRBV7-9 to TRBJ2-7; D is tentatively TRBD1 or TRBD2 (5 bases each). CDR1 is SEHNR and CDR2 is FQNEAQ in the germline V gene (reference sequence). There are 14 residues in the CDR3. Trimming removed 5 bases at V and 7 bases at J, with 18 bases between. The CDR3 nucleotides are TGTGCCAGCAGCGGTCAAATAGAGGGACGGGAGCAGTACTTC. Protein: CASSGQIEGREQYF.

The sample holds many counts of this clonotype. This rearrangement joins TRBV6-5 to TRBJ2-2; 9 bases map to TRBD2. Losses at the gene ends were 0 bases for V and 7 bases for J; bases not matched to a gene: 6. The CDR3 runs to 16 residues. Germline CDR1 reads MNHEY; CDR2 reads SVGAGI. Here the CDR3 reads CASSYSSPAGGGELFF. The CDR3 coding sequence is TGTGCCAGCAGTTACTCGAGCCCAGCGGGAGGCGGGGAGCTGTTTTTT.

The chain is built from TRBV20-1 and TRBJ2-5, with 7 bases identical to TRBD2. V was pared by 1 base and J by 2 bases, with 7 bases of the junction left unmatched. Germline V gene lookup returns CDR1 DFQATT and CDR2 SNEGSKA (reference sequence). The CDR3 has 15 amino acids. The CDR3 loop is CSARASGGWQETQYF. The DNA of the CDR3 is TGCAGTGCTAGAGCGTCGGGGGGTTGGCAAGAGACCCAGTACTTC.